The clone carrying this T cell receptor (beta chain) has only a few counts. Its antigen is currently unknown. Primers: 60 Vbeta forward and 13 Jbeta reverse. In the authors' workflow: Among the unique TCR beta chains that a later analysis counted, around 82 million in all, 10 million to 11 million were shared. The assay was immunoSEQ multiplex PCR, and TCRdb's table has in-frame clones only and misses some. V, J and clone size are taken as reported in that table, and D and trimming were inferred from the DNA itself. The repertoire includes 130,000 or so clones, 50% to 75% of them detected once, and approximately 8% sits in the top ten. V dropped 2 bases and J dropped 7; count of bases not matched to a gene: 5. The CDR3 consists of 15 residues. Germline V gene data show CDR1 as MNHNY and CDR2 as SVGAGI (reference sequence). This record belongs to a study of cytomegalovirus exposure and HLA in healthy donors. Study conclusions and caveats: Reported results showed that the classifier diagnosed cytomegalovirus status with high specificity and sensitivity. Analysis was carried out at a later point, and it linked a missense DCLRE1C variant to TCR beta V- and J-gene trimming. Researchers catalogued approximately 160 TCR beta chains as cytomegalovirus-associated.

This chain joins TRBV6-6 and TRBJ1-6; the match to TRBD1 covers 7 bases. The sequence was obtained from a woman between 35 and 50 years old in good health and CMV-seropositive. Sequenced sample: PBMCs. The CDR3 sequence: CASSYRGTANSPLHF. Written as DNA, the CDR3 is TGTGCCAGCAGTTACCGCGGGACAGCGAATTCACCCCTCCACTTT.